The 29 T cell receptor beta chains presented below share a single source sample, sequenced in a study of blood T cell repertoires in COVID-19. Assay: immunoSEQ multiplex PCR; the TCRdb copy retains only in-frame clones and omits some. The sample records 150,000 to 200,000 clones, over 80% being singletons. Input material: PBMCs or T cells enriched from blood (not recorded which). All receptors come from a woman aged 55-70 years who had recovered from COVID-19.

The chain recombines TRBV19 with TRBJ1-2; 8 positions match TRBD1. CDR1 and CDR2 (germline): LNHDA, SQIVND (reference sequence). CDR3 length: 13 amino acids. Trimming took 3 bases from V and 7 from J; bases not matched to a gene: 4. The CDR3 region has the DNA TGTGCCAGTAGTATCCAGGGACAGGCTGGCTACACCTTC. This gives the protein CASSIQGQAGYTF.

V usage is TRBV24-1 and J usage is TRBJ2-7, with D tentatively TRBD2 (7 bases). This CDR3 is 14 amino acids long. Germline V lookup: CDR1 KGHDR, CDR2 SFDVKD. V gave up 7 bases and J gave up 6 bases, with 18 bases separating them. CDR3 protein: CATRREGEPSEQYF. CDR3 DNA sequence: TGTGCCACCAGGAGGGAGGGGGAGCCCAGCGAGCAGTACTTC.

The rearrangement uses TRBV5-4 and TRBJ2-7, with D unclear. CDR3 size: 13 residues. Trimming removed 0 bases at V and 2 bases at J, with 6 bases between. Germline CDR1 SGHNT, CDR2 YYREEE (reference sequence). CDR3 in amino acids: CASSLVPAYEQYF. The CDR3 coding sequence is TGTGCCAGCAGCTTGGTCCCAGCCTACGAGCAGTACTTC. Filled out from reference TRBV5-4 and TRBJ2-7, the complete variable domain reads ETGVTQSPTHLIKTRGQQVTLRCSSQSGHNTVSWYQQALGQGPQFIFQYYREEENGRGNFPPRFSGLQFPNYSSELNVNALELDDSALYLCASSLVPAYEQYFGPGTRLTVT.

The rearrangement links TRBV5-1 to TRBJ1-6, with 8 bases fitting TRBD1. Germline values: CDR1 SGHRS, CDR2 YFSETQ. The CDR3 is made up of 16 amino acids. J lost 7 bases, V lost 0 bases, and 6 bases had no gene match. This chain's CDR3 is CASSLGSGQVNSPLHF. CDR3 nucleotides: TGCGCCAGCAGCTTGGGGTCGGGACAGGTGAATTCACCCCTCCACTTT.

The chain employs TRBV6-5 and TRBJ1-2; tentatively, D is TRBD1 (5 bases). Germline V gene data show CDR1 as MNHEY and CDR2 as SVGAGI. V lost 0 bases, J lost 2 bases, and 7 bases lay in between. The CDR3 is made up of 14 amino acids. The CDR3, as DNA: TGTGCCAGCAGTTACTCTCGACAGAACTATGGCTACACCTTC. This encodes CASSYSRQNYGYTF.

The V and J genes are TRBV21-1 and TRBJ2-2; the table's D call, TRBD2, has no DNA check behind it. TRBV21-1 is described as a pseudogene. The CDR3 covers 16 residues. The CDR3 spells CASSKDLATDTGELFF. The CDR3 coding sequence is TGTGCCAGCAGCAAAGACCTAGCGACAGACACCGGGGAGCTGTTTTTT.

This rearrangement joins TRBV11-2 to TRBJ2-5, with 11 positions matching TRBD2. CDR1 is SGHAT, CDR2 FQNNGV, per germline. V shed 3 bases and J 2 bases; nucleotides not matched to a gene: 2. The CDR3 spans 15 residues. CDR3 in DNA: TGTGCCAGCAGCTTTCGACTAGCGGGACAAGAGACCCAGTACTTC. Its translation is CASSFRLAGQETQYF.

The CDR3: CASRLKGGNTIYF. CDR3 nucleotide sequence: TGTGCCAGCAGATTGAAGGGGGGAAACACCATATATTTT. This chain connects TRBV5-8 to TRBJ1-3; weak D call: TRBD1 (5 bases). The germline CDR1 and CDR2 sequences are SGHTS and YDEGEE. V was pared by 5 bases and J by 4 bases, with 10 bases between. This CDR3 spans 13 amino acids.

The chain links TRBV28 to TRBJ2-3; 7 positions match TRBD1. The CDR3 spans 15 residues. J lost 0 bases, V lost 4 bases, and 4 bases had no gene match. The V gene's germline CDR1 is MDHEN and CDR2 SYDVKM. The CDR3 DNA follows: TGTGCCAGCAGTTCGTGGACAGGAAGCACAGATACGCAGTATTTT. This gives the protein CASSSWTGSTDTQYF.

This sequence joins TRBV5-5 and TRBJ2-5; D unresolved. Germline-derived CDR1 and CDR2 are SGHKS and YYEKEE (reference sequence). V lost 7 bases and J 4 bases, leaving 11 bases between the germline ends. The CDR3 totals 12 residues. The CDR3: CASGPQSETQYF. CDR3 nucleotides: TGTGCCAGCGGCCCACAGTCAGAGACCCAGTACTTC. Variable domain in full (rest from reference TRBV5-5 and TRBJ2-5): DAGVTQSPTHLIKTRGQQVTLRCSPISGHKSVSWYQQVLGQGPQFIFQYYEKEERGRGNFPDRFSARQFPNYSSELNVNALLLGDSALYLCASGPQSETQYFGPGTRLLVL.

The chain couples TRBV9 to TRBJ2-2; 7 bases agree with TRBD2. This CDR3 has 15 residues. The V gene end was trimmed by 1 base and the J gene end by 6 bases; junction bases not matched to a gene: 6. Germline-derived CDR1 and CDR2 are SGDLS and YYNGEE. CDR3 region: CASSVLSGSPGELFF. The CDR3 bases are TGTGCCAGCAGCGTACTTAGCGGGTCTCCCGGGGAGCTGTTTTTT.

The chain joins TRBV7-9 to TRBJ2-5, with D hard to call. In germline, CDR1 is SEHNR, CDR2 FQNEAQ (reference sequence). The length of the CDR3 is 17 residues. V lost 1 base and J 5 bases, leaving 20 bases between the germline ends. CDR3 nucleotide sequence: TGTGCCAGCAGCTTAGGCCGATCTCTCGCCACCCGGGAGACCCAGTACTTC. Translating gives CASSLGRSLATRETQYF.

The chain uses TRBV5-1 and TRBJ2-5, with 10 bases aligning to TRBD1. Germline V gene sequence: CDR1 SGHRS, CDR2 YFSETQ. The CDR3 has 15 amino acids. V trimming: 5 bases; J trimming: 5 bases; junction bases outside the gene matches: 9. CDR3 residues: CASRIGTGVGETQYF. In DNA form, the CDR3 reads TGCGCCAGCAGAATAGGGACAGGGGTCGGGGAGACCCAGTACTTC.

This clone has only one observation. V usage is TRBV7-2 and J usage is TRBJ1-2; D call uncertain. The CDR3 is 13 residues long. CDR1 is SGHTA, CDR2 FQGNSA, per germline. The V gene lost 6 bases and the J gene lost 5 bases, with 13 bases spanning the gap. This CDR3 is CASSPLAAYGYTF. DNA of the CDR3: TGTGCCAGCAGTCCCCTCGCGGCTTATGGCTACACCTTC.

This clone was observed once. The chain is built from TRBV20-1 and TRBJ1-1; 7 bases fit TRBD1. This CDR3 has 18 amino acids. Trimming at V came to 3 bases and at J to 5 bases, leaving 21 bases not matched to a gene. The germline V gene has CDR1 DFQATT and CDR2 SNEGSKA (reference sequence). The CDR3 bases are TGCAGTGCTAGTCGGTATTTGGGCAGGGGGGAAGAGTGGACTGAAGCTTTCTTT. Its translation is CSASRYLGRGEEWTEAFF.

This rearrangement joins TRBV7-2 to TRBJ2-1; 11 bases are shared with TRBD2. Per the germline V gene, CDR1 is SGHTA and CDR2 is FQGNSA. V lost 5 bases to trimming and J lost 6 bases; unmatched junction nucleotides: 9. This CDR3 contains 16 residues. The CDR3 spells CASSQPGTSGFNEQFF. The CDR3 DNA sequence: TGTGCCAGCAGCCAGCCCGGGACTAGCGGCTTCAATGAGCAGTTCTTC. The full variable domain, its missing parts supplied by reference TRBV7-2 and TRBJ2-1, is GAGVSQSPSNKVTEKGKDVELRCDPISGHTALYWYRQSLGQGLEFLIYFQGNSAPDKSGLPSDRFSAERTGGSVSTLTIQRTQQEDSAVYLCASSQPGTSGFNEQFFGPGTRLTVL.

This chain uses TRBV10-3 with TRBJ1-3; D might be TRBD1 (6 bases). Deletions cut 4 bases from V and 5 bases from J, with 12 bases between. CDR3 size: 14 residues. CDR1 is ENHRY and CDR2 is SYGVKD in the germline V gene. CDR3 region: CAISGQGSRNTIYF. CDR3 DNA: TGTGCCATCAGTGGGCAGGGGAGTAGAAACACCATATATTTT.

The CDR3 protein is CASSRDRGSRYAQETQYF. CDR3 DNA: TGTGCCAGCAGCCGCGACAGGGGAAGTCGTTATGCTCAAGAGACCCAGTACTTC. J is TRBJ2-5 and V is TRBV7-9, with TRBD1 matching 8 bases. V lost 5 bases and J lost 2; bases outside the gene matches: 16. CDR1 is SEHNR, CDR2 FQNEAQ, per germline (reference sequence). This CDR3 is built from 18 residues.

The chain recombines TRBV2 with TRBJ1-5; the match to TRBD1 covers 9 bases. Germline V lookup: CDR1 SNHLY, CDR2 FYNNEI. With V trimmed by 6 bases and J by 2 bases, 5 bases remained unmatched. CDR3 length: 15 residues. The CDR3 bases are TGTGCCAGCAGGATGACAGGGGGGGGCAATCAGCCCCAGCATTTT. Encoded protein: CASRMTGGGNQPQHF.

The rearrangement joins TRBV5-6 to TRBJ1-2; 7 nucleotides align to TRBD1. Losses at the gene ends were 0 bases for V and 8 bases for J; bases not matched to a gene: 13. This CDR3 region has 16 residues. Germline lookup yields CDR1 SGHDT and CDR2 YYEEEE. The CDR3, as DNA: TGTGCCAGCAGCTTGGGGACAGGTTCGCGCCCCTGGGGCTACACCTTC. Protein sequence: CASSLGTGSRPWGYTF. Looking up the rest from reference TRBV5-6 and TRBJ1-2 gives the full variable domain: DAGVTQSPTHLIKTRGQQVTLRCSPKSGHDTVSWYQQALGQGPQFIFQYYEEEERQRGNFPDRFSGHQFPNYSSELNVNALLLGDSALYLCASSLGTGSRPWGYTFGSGTRLTVV.

V is TRBV30 and J is TRBJ1-2, with a possible D match to TRBD1 (6 bases). V lost 2 bases and J 2 bases, leaving 15 bases between the germline ends. In germline, CDR1 is GTSNPN, CDR2 SVGIG (reference sequence). The CDR3 has 15 amino acids. CDR3 sequence: CAWSQPGHRNYGYTF. CDR3 nucleotide sequence: TGTGCCTGGAGTCAACCGGGACACCGAAACTATGGCTACACCTTC.

The chain recombines TRBV29-1 with TRBJ2-5; the match to TRBD2 covers 7 bases. The length of the CDR3 is 13 residues. With 5 bases clipped from V and 2 bases from J, the junction kept 5 bases outside the gene matches. The germline gives CDR1 SQVTM, CDR2 ANQGSEA. The DNA for the CDR3 is TGCAGCGTTAGCCGGGACTATCAAGAGACCCAGTACTTC. This encodes CSVSRDYQETQYF.

This clone has only a few counts. The chain is built from TRBV7-9 and TRBJ1-5; D ambiguous. The germline V and J ends were trimmed by 1 base and 4 bases, with 8 bases remaining between them. Per germline, CDR1 SEHNR and CDR2 FQNEAQ (reference sequence). The CDR3 covers 14 residues. CDR3 loop: CASSLGAENQPQHF. The CDR3 DNA is TGTGCCAGCAGCTTAGGGGCAGAAAATCAGCCCCAGCATTTT.

The chain has TRBV7-2 and TRBJ2-6; TRBD1 agrees at 11 bases. V lost 2 bases, J lost 2 bases, and 8 bases stayed unmatched. CDR1 is SGHTA, CDR2 FQGNSA, per germline. CDR3 length: 19 amino acids. CDR3 DNA: TGTGCCAGCAGCTTATCTTTAGGACAGGGGGCGCCTGGGGCCAACGTCCTGACTTTC. Protein product: CASSLSLGQGAPGANVLTF.

The chain is built from TRBV5-4 and TRBJ1-3, with a possible D match to TRBD1 (6 bases). CDR3 length equals 14 residues. Trimming took 2 bases from V and 0 from J, leaving 6 bases between them. Germline V gene data show CDR1 as SGHNT and CDR2 as YYREEE (reference sequence). The CDR3 DNA reads TGTGCCAGCAGCTTAGGGGGCTCTGGAAACACCATATATTTT. Amino acids: CASSLGGSGNTIYF.

The chain combines TRBV7-8 with TRBJ2-7, with D perhaps TRBD2 (6 bases). This CDR3 is built from 15 residues. Trimming removed 4 bases at V and 2 bases at J, with 15 bases between. Germline loops: CDR1 SGHVS, CDR2 FQNEAQ. Here the CDR3 reads CASSSTGLLAYEQYF. DNA for the CDR3: TGTGCCAGCAGCTCAACGGGACTGCTAGCCTACGAGCAGTACTTC.

The chain combines TRBV18 with TRBJ2-3, with D possibly being TRBD1 (6 bases). There are 17 residues in the CDR3. Trimming removed 0 bases at V and 4 bases at J, with 17 bases between. Germline V gene data show CDR1 as KGHSH and CDR2 as LQKENI. CDR3 in amino acids: CASSPPVGTTTADTQYF. CDR3 in DNA: TGTGCCAGCTCACCACCGGTGGGGACAACGACCGCAGATACGCAGTATTTT.

This rearrangement joins TRBV5-1 to TRBJ2-3; TRBD2 might be the D (5 bases). Trimming left V 1 base short and J 6 bases short, with 6 bases between. CDR1 is SGHRS and CDR2 is YFSETQ in the germline V gene. This CDR3 is 12 amino acids long. The CDR3 DNA sequence: TGCGCCAGCAGCTTGTCGGGGGATACGCAGTATTTT. It codes for CASSLSGDTQYF. Full variable domain (remainder filled in from reference TRBV5-1 and TRBJ2-3): KAGVTQTPRYLIKTRGQQVTLSCSPISGHRSVSWYQQTPGQGLQFLFEYFSETQRNKGNFPGRFSGRQFSNSRSEMNVSTLELGDSALYLCASSLSGDTQYFGPGTRLTVL.

This chain uses TRBV5-1 with TRBJ2-5; 7 nucleotides align to TRBD1. The CDR3 loop spans 17 amino acids. The V gene end was trimmed by 3 bases and the J gene end by 1 base; junction bases not matched to a gene: 12. Germline values: CDR1 SGHRS, CDR2 YFSETQ. CDR3 sequence (DNA): TGCGCCAGCAGCTCAGCTGACAGGGTACCCTTCCAAGAGACCCAGTACTTC. It specifies CASSSADRVPFQETQYF.